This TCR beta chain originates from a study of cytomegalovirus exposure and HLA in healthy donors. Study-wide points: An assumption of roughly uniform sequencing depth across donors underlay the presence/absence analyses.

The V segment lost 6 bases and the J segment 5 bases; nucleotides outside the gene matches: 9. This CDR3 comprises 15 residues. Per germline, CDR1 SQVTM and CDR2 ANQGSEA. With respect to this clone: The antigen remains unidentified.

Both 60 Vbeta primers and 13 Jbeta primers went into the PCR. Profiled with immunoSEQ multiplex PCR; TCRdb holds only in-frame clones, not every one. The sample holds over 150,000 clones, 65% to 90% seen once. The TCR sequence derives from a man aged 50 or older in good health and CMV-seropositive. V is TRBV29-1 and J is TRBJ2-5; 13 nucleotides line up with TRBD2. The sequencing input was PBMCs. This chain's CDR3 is CSVRGLAGVSETQYF. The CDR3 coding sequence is TGCAGCGTCAGAGGACTAGCGGGAGTGTCGGAGACCCAGTACTTC.